Listed below are T cell receptor beta chains from one sample, sequenced in a study of OX40 agonist ivuxolimab in advanced cancers. Only in-frame clones appear in the TCRdb table, and some are missing; sequencing was by immunoSEQ multiplex PCR. The sample has about 78,000 clones, approximately 90% seen once. Sequenced material: CD4+ or CD8+ T cells sorted from blood, taken in a trial of the OX40 agonist ivuxolimab. These receptors were obtained from an adult with an advanced solid tumor such as melanoma, head and neck, liver or kidney cancer. Each CDR3 is given with its conserved first and last residue. D genes are given only for firm matches. The size of a clone is reported for some rows only, either as once, few or many, or as a class for expanded clones.

D gene: -; J gene: TRBJ1-1; V gene: TRBV6-1; clone size: -; CDR3 protein: CASSERYYPNTEAFF; CDR3 DNA: TGTGCCAGCAGTGAACGTTACTACCCGAACACTGAAGCTTTCTTT
D gene: TRBD2; J gene: TRBJ2-1; V gene: TRBV6-5; clone size: -; CDR3 protein: CASSWSGRATGEQFF; CDR3 DNA: TGTGCCAGCAGTTGGAGCGGGAGGGCCACCGGTGAGCAGTTCTTC
D gene: TRBD2; J gene: TRBJ2-5; V gene: TRBV7-9; clone size: -; CDR3 protein: CASSLAGRDLGTQYF; CDR3 DNA: TGTGCCAGCAGCTTAGCGGGGAGGGACTTGGGGACCCAGTACTTC
D gene: TRBD2; J gene: TRBJ2-1; V gene: TRBV27; clone size: -; CDR3 protein: CASRRLAGSSYNEQFF; CDR3 DNA: TGTGCCAGCAGGCGACTAGCGGGGAGCTCCTACAATGAGCAGTTCTTC
D gene: TRBD1; J gene: TRBJ1-2; V gene: TRBV10-3; clone size: -; CDR3 protein: CAISGTGRIYGYTF; CDR3 DNA: TGTGCCATCAGTGGGACAGGGAGAATCTATGGCTACACCTTC
D gene: -; J gene: TRBJ2-2; V gene: TRBV11-3; clone size: -; CDR3 protein: CASSFGTSNTGELFF; CDR3 DNA: TGTGCCAGCAGCTTCGGGACCTCGAACACCGGGGAGCTGTTTTTT
D gene: TRBD1; J gene: TRBJ1-2; V gene: TRBV15; clone size: once; CDR3 protein: CATSRVWTGTDYGYTF; CDR3 DNA: TGTGCCACCAGCAGAGTTTGGACAGGGACGGACTATGGCTACACCTTC
D gene: -; J gene: TRBJ1-6; V gene: TRBV19; clone size: -; CDR3 protein: CASSIGSGSPLHF; CDR3 DNA: TGTGCCAGTAGTATAGGCTCTGGTTCACCCCTCCACTTT
D gene: -; J gene: TRBJ2-3; V gene: TRBV5-1; clone size: -; CDR3 protein: CASSLGQNTDTQYF; CDR3 DNA: TGCGCCAGCAGCTTGGGGCAGAACACAGATACGCAGTATTTT
D gene: TRBD1; J gene: TRBJ1-6; V gene: TRBV30; clone size: -; CDR3 protein: CASRRSRDSYRTDSPLHF; CDR3 DNA: TGTGCCTCTCGTCGTTCCCGGGACAGCTACCGAACAGATTCACCCCTCCACTTT
D gene: -; J gene: TRBJ1-5; V gene: TRBV28; clone size: -; CDR3 protein: CASSPRAHNQPQHF; CDR3 DNA: TGTGCCAGCAGTCCTCGGGCCCACAATCAGCCCCAGCATTTT
D gene: -; J gene: TRBJ2-1; V gene: TRBV7-7; clone size: -; CDR3 protein: CASSKIGTGNNEQFF; CDR3 DNA: TGTGCTAGCAGCAAGATCGGTACAGGGAACAATGAGCAGTTCTTC
D gene: TRBD1; J gene: TRBJ1-3; V gene: TRBV2; clone size: -; CDR3 protein: CASSRGQGAGNTIYF; CDR3 DNA: TGTGCCAGCAGTAGGGGACAGGGGGCTGGAAACACCATATATTTT